This paragraph reports one T cell receptor (beta chain). Its antigen remains unidentified. This sample is part of a study of T cells after yellow fever vaccination. Study-level points and caveats: Abundant clonotypes from the bulk population could contaminate FACS-sorted repertoires. Researchers report a weaker secondary response that nonetheless peaked faster, day 5 versus 15. Once the booster was given, most primary-vaccination clones reappeared, at about 95% for CD4 and approximately 88% for CD8.

Template-switching 5'RACE yielded the TCR cDNA; a universal primer site and UMIs were added in the process. TCRdb independently ran MiXCR on the 5' RACE reads; one entry per CDR3 protein. The table lists 400,000 to 450,000 distinct CDR3 sequences, 15% to 20% of them singletons. J lost 6 bases, V lost 7 bases, and 12 bases had no gene match. Germline CDR1 MNHEY, CDR2 SMNVEV (reference sequence). The CDR3 runs to 16 residues. This TCR derives from a man aged 18 to 30 who received the YFV17D yellow fever vaccine. The sample here was PBMCs, taken before the yellow fever booster vaccination. The chain uses TRBV27 and TRBJ1-4; 9 bases match TRBD1. CDR3 loop: CASTTRRDRADEKLFF. In DNA, the CDR3 is TGTGCCAGCACCACCCGCCGGGACAGGGCTGATGAAAAACTGTTTTTT.